This is a list of T cell receptor beta chains from one sample in a study of OX40 agonist ivuxolimab in advanced cancers. This table comes from immunoSEQ multiplex PCR, and its TCRdb copy is limited to in-frame clones, with some not included. The sample carries approximately 21,000 clones, roughly 84% recorded once. Sequenced material: CD4+ or CD8+ T cells sorted from blood, taken in a trial of the OX40 agonist ivuxolimab. The receptors derive from an adult with an advanced solid tumor such as melanoma, head and neck, liver or kidney cancer. Both conserved end residues are part of each CDR3. Fields, in order: D gene, clone size, V gene, CDR3 length, J gene, CDR3 protein, CDR3 DNA. A D gene is named only where the DNA matches it firmly. The listing skips clone size in some rows; elsewhere it reads once, few, many or a size class.

>TRBD1|NA|TRBV7-8|16|TRBJ1-1
CASSFGYRGRRTEAFF
TGTGCCAGCAGCTTCGGGTACAGGGGGCGCAGAACTGAAGCTTTCTTT
>NA|NA|TRBV30|11|TRBJ1-1
CAWTPRTEAFF
TGTGCCTGGACCCCGCGCACTGAAGCTTTCTTT
>NA|NA|TRBV21-1|17|TRBJ1-4
CASSKEENFQANEKLFF
TGTGCCAGCAGCAAAGAAGAAAACTTCCAAGCTAATGAAAAACTGTTTTTT
>TRBD1|NA|TRBV7-9|14|TRBJ2-7
CASNDRGTTYEQYF
TGTGCCAGCAACGACAGGGGGACGACCTACGAGCAGTACTTC
>NA|NA|TRBV7-3|13|TRBJ2-5
CASTAGGRETQYF
TGTGCCAGTACCGCTGGGGGGCGTGAGACCCAGTACTTC
>NA|NA|TRBV7-9|15|TRBJ1-2
CASSLAQAGNYGYTF
TGTGCCAGCAGCTTAGCACAGGCCGGCAACTATGGCTACACCTTC
>TRBD1|NA|TRBV19|16|TRBJ2-2
CASSITGGPSTGELFF
TGTGCCAGTAGTATTACAGGGGGCCCGAGCACCGGGGAGCTGTTTTTT
>NA|once|TRBV6-5|14|TRBJ1-2
CASSFNPDSYGYTF
TGTGCCAGCAGCTTCAACCCGGACAGCTATGGCTACACCTTC
>NA|NA|TRBV7-8|18|TRBJ2-1
CASSLVSSTGIPPDEQFF
TGTGCCAGCAGCTTAGTATCGAGCACAGGGATACCCCCGGATGAGCAGTTCTTC
>NA|NA|TRBV9|17|TRBJ2-3
CASSVIPVQGWADTQYF
TGTGCCAGCAGCGTCATACCGGTACAGGGATGGGCAGATACGCAGTATTTT
>NA|few|TRBV7-9|15|TRBJ1-6
CASSLAGGDNSPLHF
TGTGCCAGCAGCTTAGCCGGAGGGGATAATTCACCCCTCCACTTT
>TRBD2|NA|TRBV7-8|15|TRBJ2-7
CASSLEAGAAYEQYF
TGTGCCAGCAGCTTAGAAGCGGGGGCAGCCTACGAGCAGTACTTC
>NA|NA|TRBV18|13|TRBJ2-1
CASSPGLWNEQFF
TGTGCCAGCTCACCGGGACTTTGGAATGAGCAGTTCTTC
>NA|NA|TRBV15|16|TRBJ2-7
CATSPSFSRPTLGQYF
TGTGCCACCAGCCCCTCATTCAGCCGTCCCACCCTCGGGCAGTACTTC
>NA|NA|TRBV19|15|TRBJ2-7
CASSMPGGGTYEQYF
TGTGCCAGTAGTATGCCCGGAGGAGGGACCTACGAGCAGTACTTC
>TRBD1|NA|TRBV28|15|TRBJ2-7
CASSRTGGTSYEQYF
TGTGCCAGCAGTCGGACAGGGGGCACCTCCTACGAGCAGTACTTC
>NA|NA|TRBV14|16|TRBJ2-1
CASSQTRKGSYNEQFF
TGTGCCAGCAGCCAGACCAGGAAGGGGTCCTACAATGAGCAGTTCTTC
>NA|NA|TRBV2|14|TRBJ2-1
CASSDTGSGDEQFF
TGTGCCAGCAGTGACACAGGGTCGGGCGATGAGCAGTTCTTC
>NA|NA|TRBV6-5|15|TRBJ2-5
CASSYGGTPQETQYF
TGTGCCAGCAGTTACGGTGGGACACCCCAAGAGACCCAGTACTTC
>NA|few|TRBV7-9|14|TRBJ1-1
CASSLATLKGRAFF
TGTGCCAGCAGCTTAGCCACTCTGAAGGGGCGAGCTTTCTTT
>TRBD1|NA|TRBV18|14|TRBJ1-5
CASSPTGGIQPQHF
TGTGCCAGCTCACCGACAGGGGGGATTCAGCCCCAGCATTTT